Shown below are 17 T cell receptor beta chains from a single sample sequenced in a study of shared clonotypes between healthy human individuals. Assay used: immunoSEQ multiplex PCR; TCRdb lists only in-frame clones, some missing. The top ten hold 0.37% of the sample, which has under 2.5 million clones, 85% to 95% seen once. Material: naive CD4+ T cells from PBMCs. The subset was: CD45RA+ positively selected. These receptors were obtained from a man younger than 35 in good health. Some clones in this sample may be carry-over from other donors' samples.

V usage is TRBV28 and J usage is TRBJ1-1; 9 bases are a match to TRBD1. V lost 6 bases and J lost 0; bases outside the gene matches: 8. The CDR3 spans 16 residues. CDR1 is MDHEN and CDR2 is SYDVKM in the germline V gene. The CDR3 loop reads CASSERTGALNTEAFF. The CDR3, as DNA: TGTGCCAGCAGCGAAAGGACAGGGGCCCTGAACACTGAAGCTTTCTTT.

This clone was detected a few times. The chain employs TRBV28 and TRBJ1-2, with TRBD1 as a possible D gene (6 bases). V was shortened by 3 bases and J by 8 bases, with 10 bases between the two germline ends. The CDR3 has 12 residues. Germline values: CDR1 MDHEN, CDR2 SYDVKM. The DNA of the CDR3 is TGTGCCAGCAGTTTTATGAGGGGGGGCTACACCTTC. Its protein is CASSFMRGGYTF.

The chain is built from TRBV20-1 and TRBJ2-1, with unresolved D. With 1 base removed from V and 15 bases from J, the gap between germline ends came to 10 bases. Germline V gives CDR1 DFQATT, CDR2 SNEGSKA (reference sequence). This CDR3 comprises 10 residues. The DNA of the CDR3 is TGCAGTGCTAGAGGTCACAGTCCGTTCTTC. This sequence encodes CSARGHSPFF.

The chain recombines TRBV10-3 with TRBJ1-5; D is perhaps TRBD1 (5 bases). The CDR3 extends over 15 amino acids. Trimming removed 4 bases at V and 0 bases at J, with 10 bases between. Germline lookup yields CDR1 ENHRY and CDR2 SYGVKD. The CDR3, as DNA: TGTGCCATCAGTGGTCGGGGGGGTAGCAATCAGCCCCAGCATTTT. It yields the protein CAISGRGGSNQPQHF.

The rearrangement uses TRBV7-2 and TRBJ2-1; D unresolved. The CDR3 runs 14 residues. Trimming pared 6 bases from V and 4 bases from J, leaving 13 bases between. Germline V CDR1 and CDR2: SGHTA, FQGNSA. The CDR3 loop is CASSSWALYNEQFF. The CDR3 coding sequence is TGTGCCAGCAGTTCGTGGGCACTATACAATGAGCAGTTCTTC.

Concerning this clone itself: This sample also contains other DNA sequences that code for the same CDR3. The V and J genes are TRBV6-5 and TRBJ2-7; 7 bases are a match to TRBD1. V was pared by 2 bases and J by 2 bases, with 3 bases of the junction left unmatched. Germline V gene lookup returns CDR1 MNHEY and CDR2 SVGAGI. The CDR3 consists of 14 residues. In DNA form, the CDR3 reads TGTGCCAGCAGTTACCAGACAGGGACCTACGAGCAGTACTTC. It specifies CASSYQTGTYEQYF.

The chain uses TRBV15 and TRBJ1-2, with 7 bases that match TRBD1. The CDR3 runs to 15 residues. Germline V gene lookup returns CDR1 LNHNV and CDR2 YYDKDF (reference sequence). J was trimmed by 3 bases and V by 2 bases; bases with no gene match: 6. The CDR3 reads CATSRPGQPDYGYTF. Written as DNA, the CDR3 is TGTGCCACCAGCAGACCGGGACAGCCAGACTATGGCTACACCTTC.

The J gene is TRBJ2-7, the V gene TRBV19; 8 bases fit TRBD2. CDR1 LNHDA and CDR2 SQIVND come from the germline V gene (reference sequence). The length of the CDR3 is 18 residues. Germline trimming cut 8 bases from V and 4 bases from J; bases unmatched to any gene: 22. The CDR3 protein is CASPQQVWSGSFIYEQYF. DNA for the CDR3: TGTGCCAGTCCACAGCAGGTGTGGAGCGGGAGTTTTATTTACGAGCAGTACTTC. Full variable domain (missing parts from reference TRBV19 and TRBJ2-7): DGGITQSPKYLFRKEGQNVTLSCEQNLNHDAMYWYRQDPGQGLRLIYYSQIVNDFQKGDIAEGYSVSREKKESFPLTVTSAQKNPTAFYLCASPQQVWSGSFIYEQYFGPGTRLTVT.

The table lists this clone with a count of one. The V gene is TRBV6-1, the J gene TRBJ1-3; D is ambiguous. V lost 6 bases to trimming and J lost 1 base, with 4 bases between them. Germline values: CDR1 MNHNS, CDR2 SASEGT. The CDR3 has 12 residues. In nucleotides, the CDR3 is TGTGCCAGCAGGGCTTCTGGAAACACCATATATTTT. Its protein product is CASRASGNTIYF.

CDR3 sequence (DNA): TGTGCCAGCAGTTTAAGGCCGGGTAGCTCTGGAAACACCATATATTTT. It is translated as CASSLRPGSSGNTIYF. The J gene is TRBJ1-3, the V gene TRBV28; D gene unclear. Germline V gives CDR1 MDHEN, CDR2 SYDVKM. The ends were cut back, 2 bases at V and 0 bases at J, with 11 bases in the middle. The CDR3 runs 16 residues.

The chain combines TRBV5-4 with TRBJ1-1, with unresolved D. The CDR3 runs to 11 residues. Trimming removed 1 base at V and 7 bases at J, with 5 bases between. Germline CDR1 and CDR2: SGHNT and YYREEE (reference sequence). The CDR3 region has the DNA TGTGCCAGCAGCTTGCGGGGTGAAGCTTTCTTT. Its protein product is CASSLRGEAFF. Looking up the rest from reference TRBV5-4 and TRBJ1-1 gives the full variable domain: ETGVTQSPTHLIKTRGQQVTLRCSSQSGHNTVSWYQQALGQGPQFIFQYYREEENGRGNFPPRFSGLQFPNYSSELNVNALELDDSALYLCASSLRGEAFFGQGTRLTVV.

The V and J genes are TRBV15 and TRBJ1-2; the match to TRBD1 covers 7 bases. V trimming: 0 bases; J trimming: 4 bases; junction bases outside the gene matches: 5. Germline-derived CDR1 and CDR2 are LNHNV and YYDKDF (reference sequence). The CDR3 has 15 amino acids. The CDR3, as DNA: TGTGCCACCAGCAGAGATAACAGGGGAACCTATGGCTACACCTTC. It encodes CATSRDNRGTYGYTF.

The gene calls are TRBV7-9 and TRBJ1-2, with 8 bases lining up with TRBD1. After removal of 5 bases from V and 7 bases from J, the junction contained 6 bases not matched to a gene. CDR1 and CDR2 from the germline V gene are SEHNR and FQNEAQ (reference sequence). The CDR3 has 13 amino acids. CDR3 sequence: CASSLQGARGYTF. The CDR3 bases are TGTGCCAGCAGCCTCCAGGGGGCGCGTGGCTACACCTTC.

The chain has TRBV4-3 and TRBJ2-1; D might be TRBD1 or TRBD2, each matching 5 bases. Per germline, CDR1 LGHNA and CDR2 YSLEER. CDR3 length equals 16 residues. V dropped 1 base and J dropped 9 bases, with 19 bases sitting between them. Here the CDR3 reads CASSQGGVVGGSEQFF. CDR3 bases: TGCGCCAGCAGCCAAGGGGGAGTCGTTGGGGGTAGTGAGCAGTTCTTC.

The rearrangement uses TRBV6-1 and TRBJ2-7, with 7 bases lining up with TRBD1. CDR1 and CDR2 (germline): MNHNS, SASEGT. V dropped 1 base and J dropped 2; count of bases not matched to a gene: 11. The CDR3 runs to 17 residues. CDR3 coding DNA: TGTGCCAGCAGTGAAGGGACAGGTTTCTTTTTCGCCTACGAGCAGTACTTC. This translates into CASSEGTGFFFAYEQYF.

The chain uses TRBV13 and TRBJ1-2; TRBD1 matches at 9 bases. This CDR3 comprises 15 residues. V dropped 5 bases and J dropped 3; count of bases not matched to a gene: 7. Germline lookup yields CDR1 PRHDT and CDR2 FYEKMQ (reference sequence). The CDR3 sequence is CASSAVQGADYGYTF. CDR3 DNA sequence: TGTGCCAGCAGCGCCGTACAGGGGGCAGACTATGGCTACACCTTC.

The chain recombines TRBV27 with TRBJ1-4, with 9 bases matching TRBD1. There are 16 residues in the CDR3. Germline V gives CDR1 MNHEY, CDR2 SMNVEV (reference sequence). After removal of 2 bases from V and 8 bases from J, the junction contained 9 bases not matched to a gene. The CDR3 region is CASSLRLDRGREKLFF. CDR3 DNA: TGTGCCAGCAGTTTAAGGTTGGACAGGGGTAGGGAAAAACTGTTTTTT. Using reference TRBV27 and TRBJ1-4 for the parts outside the CDR3, the full variable domain is EAQVTQNPRYLITVTGKKLTVTCSQNMNHEYMSWYRQDPGLGLRQIYYSMNVEVTDKGDVPEGYKVSRKEKRNFPLILESPSPNQTSLYFCASSLRLDRGREKLFFGSGTQLSVL.